Each of the 23 T cell receptor beta chains below was sequenced from the same sample in a study of cytomegalovirus exposure and HLA in healthy donors. Primers for the PCR totalled 60 Vbeta and 13 Jbeta. Produced via immunoSEQ multiplex PCR; TCRdb's table is partial and in-frame only. The table has some 120,000 clones, over 65% seen once. The sample comprised PBMCs. The receptors were sampled from a man in his late teens or twenties in good health and CMV-seropositive.

To note about this clone: Other DNA sequences in this specimen translate into the identical CDR3. The chain uses TRBV2 and TRBJ1-2; TRBD1 agrees at 7 bases. The V and J ends lost 11 bases and 3 bases, in that order; junction bases with no gene match: 6. This CDR3 has 12 amino acids. The germline gives CDR1 SNHLY, CDR2 FYNNEI. CDR3 protein: CAVLGTDYGYTF. The CDR3 region has the DNA TGTGCCGTACTTGGGACAGACTATGGCTACACCTTC. Using reference TRBV2 and TRBJ1-2 for the parts outside the CDR3, the full variable domain is EPEVTQTPSHQVTQMGQEVILRCVPISNHLYFYWYRQILGQKVEFLVSFYNNEISEKSEIFDDQFSVERPDGSNFTLKIRSTKLEDSAMYFCAVLGTDYGYTFGSGTRLTVV.

The chain joins TRBV23-1 to TRBJ2-4, with D possibly being TRBD1 (6 bases). TRBV23-1 is placed among ORFs of uncertain function. This CDR3 region has 17 residues. Trimming took 0 bases from V and 9 from J, leaving 21 bases between them. Here the CDR3 reads CASSQSCRWSTGCIQYF. CDR3 coding DNA: TGCGCCAGCAGTCAATCCTGCCGATGGAGTACAGGGTGCATTCAGTACTTC.

The CDR3 nucleotides read TGTGCAGGGACTAGCGGGAGGGAGCAGTTCTTC. This translates into CAGTSGREQFF. The genes are TRBV2 and TRBJ2-1; TRBD2 aligns across 15 bases. The length of the CDR3 is 11 residues. Germline CDR1 is SNHLY and CDR2 is FYNNEI.

The V gene is TRBV5-1, the J gene TRBJ1-1; the D is unclear. CDR3 length: 14 residues. CDR1 and CDR2 from the germline V gene are SGHRS and YFSETQ. Trimming took off 2 bases at V and 1 base at J, with 9 bases between the two ends. DNA for the CDR3: TGCGCCAGCAGCTTAGAAACACAGAACACTGAAGCTTTCTTT. It encodes CASSLETQNTEAFF. The full variable domain, its missing parts supplied by reference TRBV5-1 and TRBJ1-1, is KAGVTQTPRYLIKTRGQQVTLSCSPISGHRSVSWYQQTPGQGLQFLFEYFSETQRNKGNFPGRFSGRQFSNSRSEMNVSTLELGDSALYLCASSLETQNTEAFFGQGTRLTVV.

The J gene is TRBJ2-7, the V gene TRBV4-2; D might be TRBD2 (7 bases). The CDR3 length is 18 residues. V was trimmed by 0 bases and J by 0 bases, leaving 18 bases between them. The germline V gene has CDR1 LGHNA and CDR2 YNFKEQ. This CDR3 is CASSQEGSGGGPSYEQYF. The CDR3 DNA reads TGTGCCAGCAGCCAAGAGGGGAGTGGCGGGGGCCCCTCCTACGAGCAGTACTTC.

V gene TRBV19 combines with J gene TRBJ1-6, with unresolved D. CDR3 size: 13 residues. The V gene's germline CDR1 is LNHDA and CDR2 SQIVND (reference sequence). CDR3 residues: CAVRGSYNSPLHF. CDR3 DNA: TGTGCGGTTCGGGGCTCCTATAATTCACCCCTCCACTTT. The full variable domain, with the rest looked up from reference TRBV19 and TRBJ1-6, is DGGITQSPKYLFRKEGQNVTLSCEQNLNHDAMYWYRQDPGQGLRLIYYSQIVNDFQKGDIAEGYSVSREKKESFPLTVTSAQKNPTAFYLCAVRGSYNSPLHFGNGTRLTVT.

V is TRBV11-3 and J is TRBJ2-5, with D tentatively TRBD1 (5 bases). Germline values: CDR1 SGHNT, CDR2 YENEEA. The length of the CDR3 is 13 residues. The V and J ends lost 4 bases and 5 bases respectively, with 11 bases between them. CDR3: CASSSTVGETQYF. CDR3 sequence (DNA): TGTGCCAGCAGCTCGACAGTCGGCGAGACCCAGTACTTC.

For the CDR3, the DNA is TGTGCCAGCATCGGGCTGCGGGGCACAGATACGCAGTATTTT. Translated, it gives CASIGLRGTDTQYF. J is TRBJ2-3 and V is TRBV6-1, with D possibly TRBD2 on 5 matching bases. The CDR3 length is 14 residues. Trimming took off 7 bases at V and 1 base at J, with 12 bases between the two ends. The V gene's germline CDR1 is MNHNS and CDR2 SASEGT.

The V gene is TRBV7-9, the J gene TRBJ1-1; the match to TRBD1 covers 11 bases. Germline CDR1 and CDR2: SEHNR and FQNEAQ (reference sequence). V was clipped by 7 bases and J by 5 bases; unmatched bases: 9. CDR3 length: 15 amino acids. CDR3 DNA: TGTGCCAGCAAGGCCTCCGGGACAGGGGGAACTGAAGCTTTCTTT. Translating it yields CASKASGTGGTEAFF.

The chain has TRBV9 and TRBJ1-2; D unclear. V was trimmed by 0 bases and J by 1 base, leaving 7 bases between them. The CDR3 length is 14 residues. Germline CDR1 reads SGDLS; CDR2 reads YYNGEE. The CDR3 here is CASSVVGSNYGYTF. The CDR3 DNA follows: TGTGCCAGCAGCGTAGTGGGCAGTAACTATGGCTACACCTTC.

The CDR3 region is CASSSGQSSYEQYF. The CDR3 nucleotides read TGTGCCAGCAGCTCCGGACAAAGCTCCTACGAGCAGTACTTC. The J gene is TRBJ2-7, the V gene TRBV7-6; a possible D gene is TRBD1 (5 bases). Deletions cut 4 bases from V and 0 bases from J, with 10 bases between. This CDR3 is built from 14 residues. Germline V gene data show CDR1 as SGHVS and CDR2 as FNYEAQ. Full variable domain (outside the CDR3, taken from reference TRBV7-6 and TRBJ2-7): GAGVSQSPRYKVTKRGQDVALRCDPISGHVSLYWYRQALGQGPEFLTYFNYEAQQDKSGLPNDRFSAERPEGSISTLTIQRTEQRDSAMYRCASSSGQSSYEQYFGPGTRLTVT.

The V call is TRBV10-3, the J call TRBJ1-3; no firm D call. The CDR3 loop spans 14 amino acids. Trimming removed 4 bases at V and 0 bases at J, with 7 bases between. Germline CDR1 ENHRY, CDR2 SYGVKD. The CDR3, as DNA: TGTGCCATCAGTGCCCGGGACTCTGGAAACACCATATATTTT. Protein sequence: CAISARDSGNTIYF.

The rearrangement links TRBV11-2 to TRBJ2-7; D gene ambiguous. This CDR3 contains 14 residues. Deletions cut 2 bases from V and 7 bases from J, with 15 bases between. CDR1 SGHAT and CDR2 FQNNGV come from the germline V gene. The CDR3 DNA is TGTGCCAGCAGCTTAACGGTCCGGTGGTGGGAGCAGTACTTC. Translating it yields CASSLTVRWWEQYF.

The chain links TRBV5-1 to TRBJ1-1; no definite D call. Germline V gene sequence: CDR1 SGHRS, CDR2 YFSETQ. The CDR3 extends over 14 amino acids. Deletions cut 4 bases from V and 2 bases from J, with 12 bases between. CDR3 sequence: CASSPDGDNTEAFF. The CDR3 bases are TGCGCCAGCAGCCCGGACGGGGATAACACTGAAGCTTTCTTT.

Here the CDR3 reads CASSEGGGVYEQYF. In nucleotides, the CDR3 is TGTGCCAGCAGTGAAGGGGGCGGGGTCTACGAGCAGTACTTC. The chain links TRBV2 to TRBJ2-7, with D possibly matching TRBD2 (6 bases). Between the trimmed V and J ends, which lost 1 base and 3 bases, there was a span of 10 bases. CDR1 SNHLY and CDR2 FYNNEI come from the germline V gene. The CDR3 spans 14 residues.

The chain employs TRBV13 and TRBJ2-5, with TRBD2 matching over 12 bases. The CDR3 length is 15 residues. In germline, CDR1 is PRHDT, CDR2 FYEKMQ (reference sequence). V trimming: 5 bases; J trimming: 3 bases; junction bases outside the gene matches: 4. The CDR3 is CASSTGLAGKETQYF. The CDR3, as DNA: TGTGCCAGCAGCACCGGACTAGCGGGGAAAGAGACCCAGTACTTC.

The V and J genes are TRBV7-9 and TRBJ2-7; weak D call: TRBD2 (5 bases). Between the trimmed V and J ends, which lost 4 bases and 6 bases, there was a span of 10 bases. The CDR3 loop spans 12 amino acids. The germline V gene encodes CDR1 SEHNR and CDR2 FQNEAQ (reference sequence). The CDR3 DNA is TGTGCCAGCAGCTCGGAAGGAGGCGAGCAGTACTTC. This encodes CASSSEGGEQYF.

The chain recombines TRBV6-5 with TRBJ2-2, with 7 bases identical to TRBD1. V was clipped by 6 bases and J by 4 bases; unmatched bases: 5. The CDR3 covers 14 residues. CDR1 and CDR2 (germline): MNHEY, SVGAGI. The CDR3 reads CASRRDRFTGELFF. DNA of the CDR3: TGTGCCAGCAGACGGGACAGATTCACCGGGGAGCTGTTTTTT.

This clone has just a few counts. The V and J genes are TRBV4-1 and TRBJ2-5, with unresolved D. This CDR3 region has 15 residues. Germline V CDR1 and CDR2: MGHRA, YSYEKL. V dropped 2 bases and J dropped 2 bases, with 12 bases sitting between them. The CDR3 nucleotides are TGCGCCAGCAGCCAATCCCTAGATCCTCAAGAGACCCAGTACTTC. Protein product: CASSQSLDPQETQYF.

V gene TRBV13 combines with J gene TRBJ2-3; 10 positions agree with TRBD2. Germline lookup yields CDR1 PRHDT and CDR2 FYEKMQ (reference sequence). This CDR3 region has 20 residues. Germline trimming cut 6 bases from V and 6 bases from J; bases unmatched to any gene: 24. The CDR3 nucleotides read TGTGCCAGCAGTCGCTACCCCCTAGCGGGGGTTTCCCTCGTCCCCGATACGCAGTATTTT. This codes for CASSRYPLAGVSLVPDTQYF.

This chain connects TRBV30 to TRBJ1-5, with 11 bases fitting TRBD1. After removal of 0 bases from V and 3 bases from J, the junction contained 10 bases not matched to a gene. Germline V gives CDR1 GTSNPN, CDR2 SVGIG (reference sequence). The CDR3 sequence is 18 residues long. CDR3 sequence: CAWSVPWGDRGTNQPQHF. The CDR3 DNA reads TGTGCCTGGAGTGTACCTTGGGGGGACAGGGGGACCAATCAGCCCCAGCATTTT.

A single count supports this clone. Other nucleotide sequences in the sample specify the same CDR3. The genes are TRBV6-5 and TRBJ1-2; D may be TRBD1 (6 bases). Germline lookup yields CDR1 MNHEY and CDR2 SVGAGI. V lost 2 bases and J 5 bases, leaving 12 bases between the germline ends. The CDR3 loop spans 14 amino acids. In nucleotides, the CDR3 is TGTGCCAGCAGTTACAGGGGACAATCTTATGGCTACACCTTC. The encoded protein is CASSYRGQSYGYTF.

This chain joins TRBV25-1 and TRBJ1-4; 8 bases agree with TRBD1. Losses at the gene ends were 8 bases for V and 7 bases for J; bases not matched to a gene: 6. This CDR3 has 13 amino acids. Germline V gene lookup returns CDR1 MGHDK and CDR2 SYGVNS. CDR3 DNA: TGTGCCAGCCGTGGACAGGGTGTTGAAAAACTGTTTTTT. Protein sequence: CASRGQGVEKLFF.